Below, one T cell receptor beta chain is given with its context. Its antigen remains unknown. These data belong to a study of immune heterogeneity within non-small cell lung tumors. Findings and limits, study-wide: For local T-cell clonality, the correlation with local tumor mutational burden was moderate but significant (R around 0.34). Identical dominant CDR3 beta clonotypes spanned tumor sites within a patient, beside site-unique high-frequency clones.

It was with 32 V and 13 J primers that multiplex PCR amplified TCR beta CDR3. TCRdb re-derived calls from the multiplex PCR reads in MiXCR, one entry per CDR3 protein. The sample lists around 6,000 distinct CDR3 sequences; around 20% were seen once. Trimming took 5 bases from V and 2 from J, leaving 15 bases between them. This CDR3 has 15 residues. From germline, CDR1 is SGHVS and CDR2 FQNEAQ. Bulk tumor genomic DNA (600 ng per sample) served as template. Biopsies that were spaced far apart were taken, several per primary tumor, during surgery. Before undergoing curative surgery, patients had newly diagnosed non-small cell lung cancer that was untreated.

This sequence was found in a female donor with non-small cell lung cancer. The chain carries TRBV7-8 and TRBJ1-2; D might be TRBD1 (6 bases). Sequenced input: lung tumor tissue. The CDR3 spells CASSLNEGVNYGYTF. CDR3 nucleotide sequence: TGTGCCAGCAGCCTAAACGAGGGGGTGAACTATGGCTACACCTTC. The full variable domain, its missing parts supplied by reference TRBV7-8 and TRBJ1-2, is GAGVSQSPRYKVAKRGQDVALRCDPISGHVSLFWYQQALGQGPEFLTYFQNEAQLDKSGLPSDRFFAERPEGSVSTLKIQRTQQEDSAVYLCASSLNEGVNYGYTFGSGTRLTVV.